This TCR beta chain was recovered during a study of blood T cells in healthy people across ages. About this clonotype itself: The conserved final phenylalanine or tryptophan is absent from the CDR3, which likely points to a read error.

The second PCR ran roughly 6 to 11 cycles with a sample-barcoded 5' primer and J-beta primers. A single record per CDR3 protein comes from TCRdb applying MiXCR to the 5' RACE reads. The sample shows about 930,000 distinct CDR3 sequences, about 29% of them seen only once. Donation came from healthy Caucasian individuals in Russia who were aged roughly 6 to 95. Trimming pared 3 bases from V and 4 bases from J, leaving 14 bases between. This CDR3 region has 15 residues. The same sample was also used in a study of T cells of mothers and their children. That publication notes: The second PCR used the M1S primer, and this primer added sample barcodes and 2-4 random nucleotides.

Sequenced: blood. This TCR was recovered from a woman between 35 and 50 years old in good health. The chain combines TRBV12-3 or TRBV12-4 with TRBJ2-3; possibly TRBD2 for D (6 bases). The CDR3 DNA sequence: TGTGCCAGCAGTTTCGGGGGAGTGTCCGCAGATACGCAGTATTCT. It translates to CASSFGGVSADTQYS.